This is a list of T cell receptor beta chains from one sample in a study of ipilimumab plus nivolumab after autologous stem cell transplantation. Produced via immunoSEQ multiplex PCR; TCRdb's table is partial and in-frame only. The sample consists of roughly 9,700 clones, 78% of them appearing once. Sequenced here: PBMCs, sampled in a trial of ipilimumab plus nivolumab as post-transplant consolidation. All receptors come from a male donor with diffuse large B-cell lymphoma. The CDR3 runs from the conserved cysteine through the conserved F or W. The D gene is left open where the match is weak. Not every row has a clone size; where given, it reads once, few, many or a size class.

v_gene,d_gene,j_gene,abundance,CDR3aa,CDR3nt
TRBV5-8,TRBD2,TRBJ2-7,.,CASSFGGGSNEQYF,TGTGCCAGCAGCTTCGGGGGGGGATCGAACGAGCAGTACTTC
TRBV30,.,TRBJ1-6,.,CAWSRGSNSPLHF,TGTGCCTGGAGTAGGGGCTCGAATTCACCCCTCCACTTT
TRBV18,.,TRBJ2-6,.,CASSNKTGIGANVLTF,TGTGCCAGCTCAAATAAGACAGGCATCGGGGCCAACGTCCTGACTTTC
TRBV5-1,TRBD2,TRBJ2-5,.,CASSLEGLAEPQYF,TGCGCCAGCAGCTTGGAGGGGCTAGCGGAGCCCCAGTACTTC
TRBV19,TRBD1,TRBJ1-1,.,CASEDRGRYNTEAFF,TGTGCCAGCGAAGACAGGGGGCGATACAACACTGAAGCTTTCTTT
TRBV7-3,TRBD2,TRBJ2-7,.,CASSGKTSGGFYEQYF,TGTGCCAGCAGCGGCAAAACTAGCGGGGGGTTCTACGAGCAGTACTTC
TRBV30,.,TRBJ2-7,.,CAWSVLFRSYEQYF,TGTGCCTGGAGTGTACTTTTCAGGTCCTACGAGCAGTACTTC
TRBV6-5,.,TRBJ2-2,few,CASSRGSTGELFF,TGTGCCAGCAGTCGGGGGTCCACCGGGGAGCTGTTTTTT
TRBV4-2,.,TRBJ1-6,.,CAIGGLANNSPLHF,TGTGCCATCGGGGGGCTGGCTAATAATTCACCCCTCCACTTT
TRBV21-1,.,TRBJ2-1,few,CASSIQGFLYNEQFF,TGTGCCAGCAGCATACAGGGGTTCCTATACAATGAGCAGTTCTTC
TRBV9,.,TRBJ2-7,.,CASSVDGGSARDEQYF,TGTGCCAGCAGCGTAGATGGGGGGTCAGCCAGGGACGAGCAGTACTTC
TRBV7-9,.,TRBJ1-2,.,CASSRESYGYTF,TGTGCCAGCAGCCGAGAGAGCTATGGCTACACCTTC
TRBV6-6,.,TRBJ1-3,.,CASSYGADTGNTIYF,TGTGCCAGCAGTTACGGGGCGGACACAGGAAACACCATATATTTT
TRBV5-6,.,TRBJ1-6,.,CASSSFYNSPLHF,TGTGCCAGCAGCTCCTTCTATAATTCACCCCTCCACTTT
TRBV5-1,TRBD1,TRBJ1-4,few,CASSFTGTGVSTNEKLFF,TGCGCCAGCAGCTTTACCGGGACAGGCGTCTCAACTAATGAAAAACTGTTTTTT
TRBV9,.,TRBJ2-5,.,CASSVEPNPETQYF,TGTGCCAGCAGCGTAGAGCCGAATCCAGAGACCCAGTACTTC
TRBV9,TRBD1,TRBJ2-2,.,CASSVRQGETGELFF,TGTGCCAGCAGCGTAAGACAGGGTGAAACCGGGGAGCTGTTTTTT
TRBV10-1,TRBD2,TRBJ2-1,.,CASSECSGDGNEQFF,TGCGCCAGCAGTGAGTGTAGCGGGGATGGCAATGAGCAGTTCTTC
TRBV9,TRBD1,TRBJ1-3,.,CASSGRDRELLTIYF,TGTGCCAGCAGCGGCCGGGACAGGGAATTACTTACCATATATTTT
TRBV7-9,.,TRBJ2-1,.,CASSPVRNEQFF,TGTGCCAGCAGCCCCGTAAGAAATGAGCAGTTCTTC
TRBV4-3,.,TRBJ2-5,.,CASSQQGWGVGETQYF,TGCGCCAGCAGCCAACAAGGGTGGGGCGTGGGAGAGACCCAGTACTTC
TRBV10-3,.,TRBJ2-5,.,CAISESGGHGTQYF,TGTGCCATCAGTGAGTCAGGGGGGCACGGGACCCAGTACTTC
TRBV2,TRBD1,TRBJ2-7,few,CASSEAVRTGGEQYF,TGTGCCAGCAGTGAAGCGGTAAGGACAGGGGGCGAGCAGTACTTC
TRBV5-1,.,TRBJ2-7,.,CASSLNPRQPYEQYF,TGCGCCAGCAGCTTGAACCCCCGGCAGCCCTACGAGCAGTACTTC
TRBV29-1,.,TRBJ1-5,.,CSVITGLNQPQHF,TGCAGCGTTATTACAGGCCTAAATCAGCCCCAGCATTTT
TRBV6-6,.,TRBJ1-2,.,CASSYGLETNYGYTF,TGTGCCAGCAGTTACGGATTAGAGACTAACTATGGCTACACCTTC
TRBV5-1,.,TRBJ1-1,.,CASSLRRGQNTEAFF,TGCGCCAGCAGCCTTAGAAGAGGACAGAACACTGAAGCTTTCTTT
TRBV10-3,TRBD1,TRBJ1-2,once,CAISAGGFILGYGYTF,TGTGCCATCAGTGCAGGGGGCTTCATCTTAGGGTATGGCTACACCTTC
TRBV11-2,.,TRBJ1-6,.,CASSLKQRDSPLHF,TGTGCCAGCAGCTTAAAGCAGAGAGATTCACCCCTCCACTTT
TRBV30,.,TRBJ2-5,.,CAWSPGSRGAETQYF,TGTGCCTGGAGTCCCGGCTCTAGGGGGGCAGAGACCCAGTACTTC
TRBV7-9,TRBD1,TRBJ1-1,.,CASSIAGGVAFF,TGTGCCAGCAGCATCGCAGGGGGTGTAGCTTTCTTT
TRBV25-1,.,TRBJ2-2,.,CASSEFPGILGGELFF,TGTGCCAGCAGTGAATTTCCCGGGATTCTCGGCGGGGAGCTGTTTTTT
TRBV7-3,.,TRBJ1-1,.,CASSARPGTEAFF,TGTGCCAGCAGCGCGCGCCCGGGGACTGAAGCTTTCTTT
TRBV5-4,.,TRBJ2-3,.,CASSLGGSTDTQYF,TGTGCCAGCAGCTTAGGAGGGAGCACAGATACGCAGTATTTT
TRBV5-4,.,TRBJ1-1,.,CASSQGSPKGTEAFF,TGTGCCAGCAGCCAGGGGAGCCCCAAGGGCACTGAAGCTTTCTTT
TRBV11-2,TRBD1,TRBJ2-5,.,CASSSGQGDQETQYF,TGTGCCAGCAGTTCAGGACAGGGAGACCAAGAGACCCAGTACTTC
TRBV28,TRBD1,TRBJ1-4,.,CASSLSAGTGERSEKLFF,TGTGCCAGCAGTTTATCTGCCGGGACAGGGGAAAGGAGTGAAAAACTGTTTTTT
TRBV5-4,.,TRBJ2-7,.,CASSLAARGSEQYF,TGTGCCAGCAGCTTGGCCGCTCGGGGGTCCGAGCAGTACTTC
TRBV20-1,.,TRBJ1-2,.,CSANSGNGYTF,TGCAGTGCTAATTCTGGCAACGGCTACACCTTC
TRBV30,.,TRBJ2-3,.,CAWSSKGPITDTQYF,TGTGCCTGGAGTTCTAAGGGACCAATCACAGATACGCAGTATTTT
TRBV4-1,.,TRBJ2-5,.,CASSQDRGYQETQYF,TGCGCCAGCAGCCAAGATAGGGGGTACCAAGAGACCCAGTACTTC
TRBV19,.,TRBJ1-2,.,CASSNLQGIYGYTF,TGTGCCAGTAGTAATCTACAGGGTATCTATGGCTACACCTTC
TRBV6-1,.,TRBJ1-5,few,CASSDGDSNQPQHF,TGTGCCAGCAGTGACGGAGATAGCAATCAGCCCCAGCATTTT
TRBV7-8,.,TRBJ1-2,.,CASSPQSGNYGYTF,TGTGCCAGCAGCCCTCAATCAGGGAACTATGGCTACACCTTC
TRBV9,.,TRBJ1-5,.,CASSVGRNQPQHF,TGTGCCAGCAGCGTAGGAAGAAATCAGCCCCAGCATTTT
TRBV7-3,.,TRBJ1-3,.,CASSSYPGSGNTIYF,TGTGCCAGCAGCTCTTACCCGGGGTCTGGAAACACCATATATTTT
TRBV7-9,.,TRBJ2-3,.,CASSLVADTQYF,TGTGCCAGCAGCTTAGTAGCAGATACGCAGTATTTT
TRBV9,.,TRBJ2-3,.,CASSVIVTDTQYF,TGTGCCAGCAGCGTAATTGTGACAGATACGCAGTATTTT
TRBV6-4,.,TRBJ1-5,.,CASSDLAHNQPQHF,TGTGCCAGCAGTGACTTGGCCCACAATCAGCCCCAGCATTTT
TRBV28,.,TRBJ1-2,.,CASSPLQTGYGYTF,TGCGCCAGCAGCCCTCTTCAGACGGGCTATGGCTACACCTTC
TRBV6-6,TRBD1,TRBJ2-1,.,CASTQGQLFNEQFF,TGTGCCAGCACCCAGGGACAGCTGTTCAATGAGCAGTTCTTC
TRBV2,.,TRBJ2-1,.,CASRGDPYNEQFF,TGTGCCAGCAGGGGGGACCCCTACAATGAGCAGTTCTTC